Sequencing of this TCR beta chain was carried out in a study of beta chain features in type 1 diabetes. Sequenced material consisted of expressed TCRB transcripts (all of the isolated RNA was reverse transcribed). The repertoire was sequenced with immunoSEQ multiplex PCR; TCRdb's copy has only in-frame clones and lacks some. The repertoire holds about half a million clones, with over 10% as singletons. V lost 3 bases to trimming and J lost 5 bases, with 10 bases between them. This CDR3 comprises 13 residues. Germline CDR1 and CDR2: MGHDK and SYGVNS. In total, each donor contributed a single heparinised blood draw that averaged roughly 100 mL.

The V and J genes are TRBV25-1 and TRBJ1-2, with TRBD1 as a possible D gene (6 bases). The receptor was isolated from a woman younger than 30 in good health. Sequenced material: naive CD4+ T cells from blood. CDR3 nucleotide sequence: TGTGCCAGCAGTGAGCGTCAGGGGTATGGCTACACCTTC. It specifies CASSERQGYGYTF.